The clone carrying this TCR beta chain was recorded a few times. As yet, its antigen is unknown. TCR cDNA was made by 5'RACE template switching, adding a universal primer site and UMIs. TCRdb reanalysed the 5' RACE reads using MiXCR and keeps one entry per CDR3 protein. The sample consists of fewer than 400,000 distinct CDR3 sequences, approximately 11% of them appearing once. This sample was included in a study of T cells after yellow fever vaccination. Overall study: Fractions containing few cells were prepared with SMART-Seq v4 Ultra Low Input.

Findings and limits, study-wide: The CD4 and CD8 compartments had a small share of their clonotypes in common. Contaminating bulk clonotypes could be abundant in FACS-sorted repertoires.

This specimen consisted of CD4+ T cells sorted from PBMCs, obtained 45 days after the yellow fever booster vaccination. The TCR was taken from a man between 18 and 35 years old who received the YFV17D yellow fever vaccine.

The CDR3 loop is CASSLARGDQPQHF. CDR3 sequence (DNA): TGCGCCAGCAGCTTGGCCAGGGGGGATCAGCCCCAGCATTTT. This chain uses TRBV5-1 with TRBJ1-5; 7 bases are a match to TRBD1. The length of the CDR3 is 14 residues. J was trimmed by 5 bases and V by 0 bases; bases with no gene match: 2. Germline CDR1 SGHRS, CDR2 YFSETQ. Complete variable domain (other parts from reference TRBV5-1 and TRBJ1-5): KAGVTQTPRYLIKTRGQQVTLSCSPISGHRSVSWYQQTPGQGLQFLFEYFSETQRNKGNFPGRFSGRQFSNSRSEMNVSTLELGDSALYLCASSLARGDQPQHFGDGTRLSIL.